These 21 T cell receptor beta chains share one sample of origin, sequenced in a study of blood T cell repertoires in COVID-19. This table comes from immunoSEQ multiplex PCR, and its TCRdb copy is limited to in-frame clones, with some not included. The data show some 320,000 clones, about 89% seen once. The sequencing sample was made of peripheral blood. The receptors were sampled from a woman aged 50 to 60 who had recovered from COVID-19.

This chain connects TRBV29-1 to TRBJ2-3; D remains unclear. The CDR3 is made up of 10 amino acids. Germline CDR1 SQVTM, CDR2 ANQGSEA. V shed 4 bases and J shed 5 bases, with 4 bases lying between them. The CDR3 sequence: CSVVRDTQYF. CDR3 nucleotide sequence: TGCAGCGTTGTTCGAGATACGCAGTATTTT.

The chain recombines TRBV18 with TRBJ1-1; weak D call: TRBD1 (5 bases). The ends were cut back, 2 bases at V and 3 bases at J, with 19 bases in the middle. From germline, CDR1 is KGHSH and CDR2 LQKENI. The CDR3 covers 17 residues. CDR3 sequence: CASSPNTFRVFHTEAFF. For the CDR3, the DNA is TGTGCCAGCTCACCAAATACATTCAGGGTTTTCCACACTGAAGCTTTCTTT. The full variable domain, with the rest looked up from reference TRBV18 and TRBJ1-1, is NAGVMQNPRHLVRRRGQEARLRCSPMKGHSHVYWYRQLPEEGLKFMVYLQKENIIDESGMPKERFSAEFPKEGPSILRIQQVVRGDSAAYFCASSPNTFRVFHTEAFFGQGTRLTVV.

The J gene is TRBJ1-5, the V gene TRBV2; D call uncertain. From germline, CDR1 is SNHLY and CDR2 FYNNEI. The CDR3 consists of 17 residues. The V end was cut by 0 bases, the J end by 0 bases, with 12 bases between. In DNA, the CDR3 is TGTGCCAGCAGTGAAGCCGCCAGGTTCTATAGCAATCAGCCCCAGCATTTT. Translation gives CASSEAARFYSNQPQHF.

This rearrangement joins TRBV11-2 to TRBJ2-7, with 7 positions matching TRBD2. The ends lost 1 base at V and 0 bases at J; junction bases unmatched: 3. The CDR3 is made up of 15 amino acids. Germline V gene sequence: CDR1 SGHAT, CDR2 FQNNGV. CDR3 DNA sequence: TGTGCCAGCAGCTTAGCGCGGGGGAGCTCCTACGAGCAGTACTTC. The encoded protein is CASSLARGSSYEQYF.

The chain carries TRBV6-1 and TRBJ2-6; D gene uncertain. The CDR3 runs 16 residues. Germline loops: CDR1 MNHNS, CDR2 SASEGT. V dropped 3 bases and J dropped 0 bases, with 9 bases sitting between them. The CDR3 here is CASSDVRGSGANVLTF. The CDR3 DNA sequence: TGTGCCAGCAGTGACGTGCGAGGCTCTGGGGCCAACGTCCTGACTTTC.

The chain couples TRBV10-3 to TRBJ1-1; D gene unclear. Germline V gives CDR1 ENHRY, CDR2 SYGVKD. V was shortened by 10 bases and J by 3 bases, with 15 bases between the two germline ends. The CDR3 extends over 13 amino acids. CDR3 region: CATRTREDTEAFF. The CDR3 DNA sequence: TGTGCCACAAGGACCCGGGAGGACACTGAAGCTTTCTTT.

The chain's CDR3 is CASSLFLNYGYTF. CDR3 sequence (DNA): TGTGCCAGCAGTTTATTCCTCAACTATGGCTACACCTTC. The chain has TRBV28 and TRBJ1-2, with D hard to call. The V end was cut by 1 base, the J end by 2 bases, with 5 bases between. The CDR3 runs 13 residues. The germline V gene encodes CDR1 MDHEN and CDR2 SYDVKM.

This rearrangement joins TRBV4-3 to TRBJ2-5; 9 bases agree with TRBD2. Germline values: CDR1 LGHNA, CDR2 YSLEER. Trimming removed 1 base from V and 2 bases from J; junction bases left unmatched: 2. The CDR3 is made up of 15 amino acids. The CDR3 bases are TGCGCCAGCAGCCAAGGCGGGGGGGCTCAAGAGACCCAGTACTTC. Residues: CASSQGGGAQETQYF.

This chain links TRBV7-9 with TRBJ2-2; possibly TRBD2 for D (6 bases). Trimming took 4 bases from V and 0 from J, leaving 12 bases between them. Germline CDR1 reads SEHNR; CDR2 reads FQNEAQ (reference sequence). The CDR3 spans 16 residues. CDR3 amino acids: CASSSPGDANTGELFF. The CDR3 region has the DNA TGTGCCAGCAGCTCACCGGGGGACGCGAACACCGGGGAGCTGTTTTTT.

This clone came up once. The gene calls are TRBV7-2 and TRBJ1-2; the D is unclear. The CDR3 covers 17 residues. Per the germline V gene, CDR1 is SGHTA and CDR2 is FQGNSA. Trimming stripped 1 base from V and 2 bases from J, with 17 bases between. The CDR3 spells CASSLGSGGGVNYGYTF. The CDR3, as DNA: TGTGCCAGCAGCTTAGGATCAGGCGGCGGGGTGAACTATGGCTACACCTTC.

The sample holds a few counts of this clone. The chain is built from TRBV7-3 and TRBJ2-2, with 10 positions matching TRBD2. Germline loops: CDR1 SGHTA, CDR2 FQGTGA. The CDR3 runs to 16 residues. With V trimmed by 1 base and J by 6 bases, 5 bases remained unmatched. CDR3 amino acids: CASSLRLAGAAGELFF. CDR3 nucleotide sequence: TGTGCCAGCAGCTTAAGGCTAGCGGGAGCCGCCGGGGAGCTGTTTTTT.

On this clone: This same CDR3 is encoded by further DNA sequences in the sample. V usage is TRBV19 and J usage is TRBJ1-2; D might be TRBD1 (5 bases). The ends were cut back, 4 bases at V and 4 bases at J, with 7 bases in the middle. Germline V gene data show CDR1 as LNHDA and CDR2 as SQIVND (reference sequence). This CDR3 comprises 12 residues. This CDR3 reads CASSRGSYGYTF. The CDR3 coding sequence is TGTGCCAGTAGTAGGGGCTCCTATGGCTACACCTTC.

The rearrangement uses TRBV6-2 or TRBV6-3 and TRBJ1-1; possible D gene TRBD1, 5 bases. Trimming took off 1 base at V and 3 bases at J, with 12 bases between the two ends. Germline lookup yields CDR1 MNHEY and CDR2 SVGEGT. The CDR3 spans 15 residues. The CDR3 DNA reads TGTGCCAGCAGTTACTGGGGGGTCGGCGACACTGAAGCTTTCTTT. It encodes CASSYWGVGDTEAFF.

This chain links TRBV30 with TRBJ2-5; D possibly corresponds to TRBD1 (5 bases). V lost 4 bases and J lost 3, with 9 bases in between. CDR3 size: 12 residues. Germline CDR1 is GTSNPN and CDR2 is SVGIG (reference sequence). In DNA, the CDR3 is TGTGCCTGGACGGCGACAGAAGAGACCCAGTACTTC. Its protein product is CAWTATEETQYF.

The chain combines TRBV5-1 with TRBJ1-2; TRBD1 aligns across 10 bases. The V segment lost 1 base and the J segment 8 bases; nucleotides outside the gene matches: 14. CDR3 length: 17 amino acids. The germline V gene encodes CDR1 SGHRS and CDR2 YFSETQ. In nucleotides, the CDR3 is TGCGCCAGCAGCTTGAGGAGAGACCCGGGACAGGGGTCAGGCTACACCTTC. Its protein product is CASSLRRDPGQGSGYTF.

The CDR3 DNA follows: TGTGCCAGCAGCTTATCAGGGATTCAAGAAAAACTGTTTTTT. Translated, it gives CASSLSGIQEKLFF. The chain couples TRBV7-2 to TRBJ1-4; tentatively, D is TRBD1 (5 bases). The V gene lost 2 bases and the J gene lost 8 bases, with 12 bases spanning the gap. This CDR3 has 14 amino acids. CDR1 is SGHTA, CDR2 FQGNSA, per germline.

This clone was seen a handful of times. This chain links TRBV19 with TRBJ1-5; TRBD1 agrees at 10 bases. This CDR3 comprises 15 residues. With 1 base clipped from V and 6 bases from J, the junction kept 3 bases outside the gene matches. Germline V gene lookup returns CDR1 LNHDA and CDR2 SQIVND (reference sequence). CDR3 coding DNA: TGTGCCAGTAGTATAGGGACAGGGGGTCCTCAGCCCCAGCATTTT. It encodes CASSIGTGGPQPQHF.

The genes are TRBV28 and TRBJ2-7; D unresolved. Trimming left V 1 base short and J 4 bases short, with 5 bases between. CDR1 is MDHEN and CDR2 is SYDVKM in the germline V gene. The CDR3 contains 12 residues. The CDR3 nucleotides are TGTGCCAGCAGTTTATACAGTTACGAGCAGTACTTC. It codes for CASSLYSYEQYF.

The J gene is TRBJ2-1, the V gene TRBV19, with 10 bases that match TRBD1. Trimming at V came to 6 bases and at J to 2 bases, leaving 4 bases not matched to a gene. CDR1 and CDR2 (germline): LNHDA, SQIVND (reference sequence). The CDR3 is made up of 15 amino acids. CDR3: CASSPTGGPYNEQFF. In DNA, the CDR3 is TGTGCCAGTAGCCCGACAGGGGGCCCCTACAATGAGCAGTTCTTC.

This clone has just a few counts. This sequence joins TRBV4-1 and TRBJ1-2, with D possibly TRBD1 on 5 matching bases. V was cut by 1 base and J by 6 bases, with 15 bases left in between. The CDR3 has 15 amino acids. Germline lookup yields CDR1 MGHRA and CDR2 YSYEKL. The CDR3 DNA reads TGCGCCAGCAGCCAAGGGTCGGGGGGGAGCCATGGCTACACCTTC. It yields the protein CASSQGSGGSHGYTF.

CDR3 residues: CASSLGLSYEQYF. The CDR3 DNA follows: TGTGCCAGCAGTTTGGGCCTATCCTACGAGCAGTACTTC. V is TRBV27 and J is TRBJ2-7; D is ambiguous. Looked up from germline, CDR1 is MNHEY and CDR2 is SMNVEV (reference sequence). V was cut by 3 bases and J by 1 base, with 7 bases left in between. The CDR3 extends over 13 amino acids.